The 30 T cell receptor beta chains presented below share a single source sample, sequenced in a study of T cell repertoires in cytomegalovirus infection. Antigen specificity for these receptors is unknown. From the reads, TCRdb called clonotypes with MiXCR, one entry per CDR3 protein. The sample has about 570,000 distinct CDR3 sequences; 40% are singletons. This specimen consisted of cultured PBMCs, obtained from culture after CMV antigen stimulation. The receptors originated from a human donor in good health (CMV status not recorded). Some clones in this sample may be carry-over from other donors' samples.

This clonotype was picked up a small number of times. This chain uses TRBV4-1 with TRBJ1-1; D may be TRBD1 (6 bases). The germline V gene has CDR1 MGHRA and CDR2 YSYEKL. The V end was cut by 1 base, the J end by 4 bases, with 22 bases between. This CDR3 spans 18 amino acids. CDR3 DNA sequence: TGCGCCAGCAGCCAAGTTGCAACAGGGAGACGAAGAGGCACTGAAGCTTTCTTT. Translated, it gives CASSQVATGRRRGTEAFF.

The genes are TRBV28 and TRBJ1-2, with TRBD1 as a possible D gene (6 bases). With 5 bases removed from V and 4 bases from J, the gap between germline ends came to 11 bases. The CDR3 is made up of 13 amino acids. From germline, CDR1 is MDHEN and CDR2 SYDVKM. The CDR3 loop is CASSDTRGYGYTF. DNA for the CDR3: TGTGCCAGCAGTGACACCAGGGGCTATGGCTACACCTTC.

The rearrangement links TRBV7-9 to TRBJ2-4, with 9 bases matching TRBD1. Germline CDR1 and CDR2: SEHNR and FQNEAQ (reference sequence). Losses at the gene ends were 4 bases for V and 3 bases for J; bases not matched to a gene: 13. The CDR3 has 18 amino acids. This chain's CDR3 is CASSSNLQGALGKNIQYF. The CDR3 DNA is TGTGCCAGCAGCTCGAACTTACAGGGGGCGTTGGGCAAAAACATTCAGTACTTC.

The J gene is TRBJ2-7, the V gene TRBV5-1; 11 bases map to TRBD1. The CDR3 covers 17 residues. V lost 0 bases, J lost 8 bases, and 13 bases stayed unmatched. Germline lookup yields CDR1 SGHRS and CDR2 YFSETQ. CDR3 DNA sequence: TGCGCCAGCAGCTTGGGGGGGAGTCGGACAGGGGGCGCAAAGCAGTACTTC. Translating gives CASSLGGSRTGGAKQYF.

This clonotype occurred many times. V usage is TRBV7-2 and J usage is TRBJ2-3; 7 bases agree with TRBD1. The CDR3 sequence is 15 residues long. V lost 3 bases to trimming and J lost 3 bases; unmatched junction nucleotides: 6. Germline lookup yields CDR1 SGHTA and CDR2 FQGNSA. CDR3 sequence: CASSFRGQSTDTQYF. DNA for the CDR3: TGTGCCAGCAGCTTTAGGGGGCAGTCAACAGATACGCAGTATTTT. The full variable domain, its missing parts supplied by reference TRBV7-2 and TRBJ2-3, is GAGVSQSPSNKVTEKGKDVELRCDPISGHTALYWYRQSLGQGLEFLIYFQGNSAPDKSGLPSDRFSAERTGGSVSTLTIQRTQQEDSAVYLCASSFRGQSTDTQYFGPGTRLTVL.

The chain is built from TRBV27 and TRBJ2-7, with 7 bases matching TRBD1. Germline values: CDR1 MNHEY, CDR2 SMNVEV (reference sequence). V was clipped by 5 bases and J by 3 bases; unmatched bases: 7. The CDR3 covers 14 residues. This chain's CDR3 is CASSPRGQNYEQYF. CDR3 sequence (DNA): TGTGCCAGCAGTCCACGGGGACAGAACTACGAGCAGTACTTC.

This clonotype occurred a few times. The gene calls are TRBV27 and TRBJ1-6, with 11 bases matching TRBD1. The ends lost 4 bases at V and 10 bases at J; junction bases unmatched: 3. Germline-derived CDR1 and CDR2 are MNHEY and SMNVEV (reference sequence). CDR3 size: 14 residues. The CDR3 is CASSSGTGGSPLHF. CDR3 sequence (DNA): TGTGCCAGCAGTTCCGGGACAGGGGGATCACCCCTCCACTTT.

This chain connects TRBV7-9 to TRBJ1-1, with D unclear. CDR3 length: 14 amino acids. The germline V gene has CDR1 SEHNR and CDR2 FQNEAQ (reference sequence). Trimming shortened V by 2 bases and J by 4 bases, and 11 bases separated the two germline ends. The CDR3 DNA reads TGTGCCAGCAGCTTATCGGCCGCGGGCACTGAAGCTTTCTTT. It encodes CASSLSAAGTEAFF.

V usage is TRBV4-1 and J usage is TRBJ1-5; D not certain. Looked up from germline, CDR1 is MGHRA and CDR2 is YSYEKL. CDR3 length: 13 residues. Trimming pared 4 bases from V and 6 bases from J, leaving 10 bases between. CDR3 amino acids: CASSPDSSQPQHF. The CDR3 DNA reads TGCGCCAGCAGCCCGGACTCGAGTCAGCCCCAGCATTTT.

This clonotype was seen a handful of times. The V and J genes are TRBV11-2 and TRBJ2-3, with D perhaps matching TRBD2 (6 bases). Germline-derived CDR1 and CDR2 are SGHAT and FQNNGV. The CDR3 extends over 15 amino acids. The ends were cut back, 1 base at V and 4 bases at J, with 12 bases in the middle. The CDR3, as DNA: TGTGCCAGCAGCTTAGTCACCGGGGGACCAGATACGCAGTATTTT. Amino acids: CASSLVTGGPDTQYF.

This clonotype was counted only a few times. The gene calls are TRBV5-6 and TRBJ2-3; D call uncertain. Germline assignment: CDR1 SGHDT and CDR2 YYEEEE. V was pared by 1 base and J by 7 bases, with 16 bases between. CDR3 length equals 15 residues. CDR3 amino acids: CASSLRTWLEHTQYF. As DNA, the CDR3 is TGTGCCAGCAGCTTGAGGACCTGGCTTGAACATACGCAGTATTTT. The full variable domain, its missing parts supplied by reference TRBV5-6 and TRBJ2-3, is DAGVTQSPTHLIKTRGQQVTLRCSPKSGHDTVSWYQQALGQGPQFIFQYYEEEERQRGNFPDRFSGHQFPNYSSELNVNALLLGDSALYLCASSLRTWLEHTQYFGPGTRLTVL.

The chain couples TRBV20-1 to TRBJ2-7; 11 bases match TRBD2. Trimming cost V 1 base and J 12 bases; bases outside gene matches: 11. CDR1 and CDR2 from the germline V gene are DFQATT and SNEGSKA (reference sequence). The length of the CDR3 is 14 residues. The CDR3 region is CSARVSSGGSVRYF. The CDR3 region has the DNA TGCAGTGCTAGAGTATCTAGCGGGGGGTCCGTTAGGTACTTC.

The J gene is TRBJ2-7, the V gene TRBV10-3, with D maybe TRBD1 (5 bases). Trimming took 6 bases from V and 5 from J, leaving 14 bases between them. CDR1 is ENHRY, CDR2 SYGVKD, per germline. The CDR3 is 13 amino acids. The CDR3 sequence: CAISPSGYNEQYF. DNA of the CDR3: TGTGCCATCAGCCCTTCAGGGTACAACGAGCAGTACTTC.

This clonotype has more than one count but fewer than ten. This chain joins TRBV7-9 and TRBJ2-1; 11 positions match TRBD2. The length of the CDR3 is 19 residues. The V gene's germline CDR1 is SEHNR and CDR2 FQNEAQ (reference sequence). V lost 4 bases and J lost 0; bases outside the gene matches: 11. The CDR3 loop reads CASSSGLAVYKSSYNEQFF. The CDR3 nucleotides are TGTGCCAGCAGCTCGGGACTAGCGGTTTATAAAAGCTCCTACAATGAGCAGTTCTTC.

This clonotype was observed a few times. This sequence joins TRBV6-1 and TRBJ1-5; D is unresolved. Germline V gene lookup returns CDR1 MNHNS and CDR2 SASEGT. Trimming took 4 bases from V and 3 from J, leaving 7 bases between them. The CDR3 totals 13 residues. The CDR3 nucleotides are TGTGCCAGCAGTGTCCACCACAATCAGCCCCAGCATTTT. This sequence encodes CASSVHHNQPQHF.

V usage is TRBV4-1 and J usage is TRBJ2-3; D remains unclear. Germline V gene data show CDR1 as MGHRA and CDR2 as YSYEKL. Trimming removed 5 bases at V and 2 bases at J, with 8 bases between. The CDR3 is 13 amino acids. In nucleotides, the CDR3 is TGCGCCAGCAGCGATTCCGACACAGATACGCAGTATTTT. Translation gives CASSDSDTDTQYF.

This clonotype has more than one count but fewer than ten. This rearrangement joins TRBV12-3 or TRBV12-4 to TRBJ1-2, with D possibly TRBD1 on 6 matching bases. This CDR3 spans 13 amino acids. The V end was cut by 6 bases, the J end by 5 bases, with 13 bases between. The CDR3 DNA sequence: TGTGCCAGCAGCGAACAGGGTGTGTATGGCTACACCTTC. Residues: CASSEQGVYGYTF.

The V call is TRBV10-3, the J call TRBJ2-7; D remains ambiguous. Trimming took 6 bases from V and 6 from J, leaving 12 bases between them. The germline CDR1 and CDR2 sequences are ENHRY and SYGVKD. The CDR3 spans 12 residues. The CDR3 reads CAIRAPGFEQYF. The CDR3 coding sequence is TGTGCCATCAGGGCCCCTGGTTTCGAGCAGTACTTC.

In its sample, this clonotype was seen a few times. The chain joins TRBV6-1 to TRBJ2-7; D is ambiguous. V gave up 6 bases and J gave up 6 bases, with 12 bases separating them. CDR1 is MNHNS, CDR2 SASEGT, per germline. The CDR3 has 12 amino acids. In nucleotides, the CDR3 is TGTGCCAGCAGGTCCACTGGAATCGAGCAGTACTTC. Its translation: CASRSTGIEQYF.

V is TRBV20-1 and J is TRBJ2-1; D remains ambiguous. CDR1 is DFQATT and CDR2 is SNEGSKA in the germline V gene (reference sequence). V was cut by 6 bases and J by 0 bases, with 9 bases left in between. The CDR3 totals 13 residues. CDR3 coding DNA: TGCAGTGCCATCACGGCCTCCTACAATGAGCAGTTCTTC. As protein: CSAITASYNEQFF.

This clonotype was seen only a few times. The chain combines TRBV6-2 or TRBV6-3 with TRBJ2-5; D possibly corresponds to TRBD2 (6 bases). The germline V gene encodes CDR1 MNHEY and CDR2 SVGEGT. V gave up 7 bases and J gave up 2 bases, with 17 bases separating them. This CDR3 region has 15 residues. CDR3 sequence: CASTRDSIPQETQYF. The CDR3 bases are TGTGCCAGCACGAGGGACTCAATACCACAAGAGACCCAGTACTTC.

This rearrangement joins TRBV5-6 to TRBJ2-5; D is perhaps TRBD1 (6 bases). V was trimmed by 4 bases and J by 7 bases, leaving 14 bases between them. Germline CDR1 and CDR2: SGHDT and YYEEEE. The CDR3 contains 13 residues. As DNA, the CDR3 is TGTGCCAGCAGCAGCGGACAGTCGTCGACCCAGTACTTC. Translating it yields CASSSGQSSTQYF.

The table lists this clonotype with a few counts. The rearrangement joins TRBV28 to TRBJ1-1, with TRBD1 matching over 9 bases. The CDR3 sequence is 14 residues long. J gave up 2 bases and V 8 bases, and 6 bases lay outside the gene matches. Germline loops: CDR1 MDHEN, CDR2 SYDVKM. CDR3 sequence (DNA): TGTGCCAGCTATGACAGGGGGGGCAACACTGAAGCTTTCTTT. Translating it yields CASYDRGGNTEAFF.

The gene calls are TRBV7-6 and TRBJ1-5, with 10 positions matching TRBD1. The CDR3 is 16 residues long. V shed 4 bases and J 7 bases; nucleotides not matched to a gene: 10. CDR1 SGHVS and CDR2 FNYEAQ come from the germline V gene. CDR3 DNA sequence: TGTGCCAGCAGCTATTCCGGGACAGGGGCCAGGCAGCCCCAGCATTTT. This translates into CASSYSGTGARQPQHF. Full variable domain (missing parts from reference TRBV7-6 and TRBJ1-5): GAGVSQSPRYKVTKRGQDVALRCDPISGHVSLYWYRQALGQGPEFLTYFNYEAQQDKSGLPNDRFSAERPEGSISTLTIQRTEQRDSAMYRCASSYSGTGARQPQHFGDGTRLSIL.

V and J are TRBV12-3 or TRBV12-4 and TRBJ2-6, with D possibly matching TRBD2 (7 bases). CDR3 length: 17 amino acids. With 9 bases removed from V and 0 bases from J, the gap between germline ends came to 18 bases. CDR3 bases: TGTGCCAGTCTACCCCGGCGGGGGCCCTCTGGGGCCAACGTCCTGACTTTC. The encoded protein is CASLPRRGPSGANVLTF.

The CDR3 protein is CASSDPDRGLHEQYF. The CDR3 bases are TGCGCCAGCAGCGACCCGGACAGGGGGCTGCACGAGCAGTACTTC. The chain employs TRBV5-1 and TRBJ2-7; the match to TRBD1 covers 11 bases. Trimming took 4 bases from V and 5 from J; bases not matched to a gene: 8. CDR1 is SGHRS, CDR2 YFSETQ, per germline. The CDR3 runs to 15 residues.

The V and J genes are TRBV19 and TRBJ1-1, with D possibly being TRBD1 (5 bases). This CDR3 contains 11 residues. Germline V lookup: CDR1 LNHDA, CDR2 SQIVND (reference sequence). Trimming shortened V by 2 bases and J by 10 bases, and 8 bases separated the two germline ends. The CDR3 coding sequence is TGTGCCAGTAGTATATCAGGGAGAGCTTTCTTT. Translating gives CASSISGRAFF.

Only a few counts were recorded for this clonotype. The chain recombines TRBV27 with TRBJ1-6; 8 bases agree with TRBD1. J gave up 14 bases and V 2 bases, and 5 bases lay outside the gene matches. CDR1 is MNHEY, CDR2 SMNVEV, per germline (reference sequence). There are 13 residues in the CDR3. The CDR3 protein is CASSLRDRLSLHF. As DNA, the CDR3 is TGTGCCAGCAGTTTAAGGGACAGGCTGTCCCTCCACTTT.

This clonotype has just a few counts. The chain joins TRBV11-1 to TRBJ2-7; D is tentatively TRBD1 or TRBD2 (5 bases each). The CDR3 consists of 15 residues. The germline gives CDR1 SGHAT, CDR2 FQDESV (reference sequence). Trimming stripped 2 bases from V and 0 bases from J, with 11 bases between. CDR3 residues: CASSLRWGSSYEQYF. The CDR3 region has the DNA TGTGCCAGCAGCTTAAGGTGGGGGAGCTCCTACGAGCAGTACTTC.

This sequence joins TRBV7-2 and TRBJ1-6, with 7 nucleotides matching TRBD1. This CDR3 comprises 17 residues. CDR1 is SGHTA, CDR2 FQGNSA, per germline. V gave up 2 bases and J gave up 7 bases; unmatched junction bases: 11. The CDR3 protein is CASSLQHRGVGNSPLHF. For the CDR3, the DNA is TGTGCCAGCAGCTTACAACACAGGGGAGTGGGGAATTCACCCCTCCACTTT.